This passage covers 25 T cell receptor beta chains from one sample sequenced in a study of PD-L1 blockade in urothelial cancer. This table comes from immunoSEQ multiplex PCR, and its TCRdb copy is limited to in-frame clones, with some not included. The table includes around 93,000 clones, over 65% detected once. As to time point: peripheral blood 6 weeks after treatment start. Material: PBMCs, obtained around atezolizumab (anti-PD-L1) treatment. These receptor sequences come from a man aged 65 to 79 with urothelial cancer.

CDR3: CSASDRGRGDEQFF. The CDR3 bases are TGCAGCGCTTCGGACAGGGGGCGCGGTGATGAGCAGTTCTTC. The rearrangement links TRBV29-1 to TRBJ2-1, with 11 bases aligning to TRBD1. CDR3 length: 14 residues. CDR1 is SQVTM, CDR2 ANQGSEA, per germline. Trimming cost V 7 bases and J 8 bases; bases outside gene matches: 10.

V is TRBV5-4 and J is TRBJ2-3, with a weak D call TRBD1 (6 bases). The germline V gene has CDR1 SGHNT and CDR2 YYREEE (reference sequence). Trimming cost V 1 base and J 3 bases, with 12 bases left between them. This CDR3 spans 15 amino acids. DNA of the CDR3: TGTGCCAGCAGCTTGTATCAGGGGATGACAGATACGCAGTATTTT. This translates into CASSLYQGMTDTQYF.

This clone was picked up one time. The chain links TRBV28 to TRBJ2-7; 7 nucleotides line up with TRBD2. V dropped 9 bases and J dropped 0; count of bases not matched to a gene: 11. CDR1 MDHEN and CDR2 SYDVKM come from the germline V gene. The CDR3 runs 15 residues. The CDR3 nucleotides read TGTGCCAGTTCTCCTGGCGGGAGTATCTCCTACGAGCAGTACTTC. Translating it yields CASSPGGSISYEQYF.

J is TRBJ1-2 and V is TRBV19, with D hard to call. V lost 3 bases to trimming and J lost 4 bases, with 12 bases between them. The CDR3 loop spans 14 amino acids. Germline CDR1 LNHDA, CDR2 SQIVND (reference sequence). The CDR3 nucleotides are TGTGCCAGTAGTATCCGGGGTATGGGCTATGGCTACACCTTC. Translation: CASSIRGMGYGYTF.

The gene calls are TRBV7-8 and TRBJ2-5, with D possibly matching TRBD1 (6 bases). The CDR3 loop spans 14 amino acids. The V end was cut by 3 bases, the J end by 1 base, with 9 bases between. Looked up from germline, CDR1 is SGHVS and CDR2 is FQNEAQ. The CDR3 here is CASSFRQVQETQYF. The CDR3 bases are TGTGCCAGCAGCTTCCGACAGGTCCAAGAGACCCAGTACTTC.

The chain joins TRBV6-5 to TRBJ1-2; D possibly corresponds to TRBD1 (5 bases). V shed 10 bases and J shed 2 bases, with 14 bases lying between them. Germline lookup yields CDR1 MNHEY and CDR2 SVGAGI. This CDR3 contains 13 residues. CDR3 bases: TGTGCCACCCTTACGGACACCAACTATGGCTACACCTTC. Translating gives CATLTDTNYGYTF.

The gene calls are TRBV10-3 and TRBJ2-1; perhaps TRBD2 as D (5 bases). The V end was cut by 6 bases, the J end by 0 bases, with 15 bases between. The CDR3 has 16 residues. Germline-derived CDR1 and CDR2 are ENHRY and SYGVKD. The CDR3 protein is CAIRPAAGSSYNEQFF. CDR3 in DNA: TGTGCCATCAGACCAGCGGCGGGCAGCTCCTACAATGAGCAGTTCTTC.

This chain links TRBV2 with TRBJ2-4; 8 nucleotides align to TRBD1. This CDR3 region has 14 residues. J was trimmed by 0 bases and V by 8 bases; bases with no gene match: 3. Germline V gives CDR1 SNHLY, CDR2 FYNNEI. CDR3 bases: TGTGCCAGCCAGGGGGCGGGAGCCAAAAACATTCAGTACTTC. Translating gives CASQGAGAKNIQYF. Together with reference TRBV2 and TRBJ2-4, the CDR3 gives the full variable domain: EPEVTQTPSHQVTQMGQEVILRCVPISNHLYFYWYRQILGQKVEFLVSFYNNEISEKSEIFDDQFSVERPDGSNFTLKIRSTKLEDSAMYFCASQGAGAKNIQYFGAGTRLSVL.

The chain carries TRBV19 and TRBJ1-1; the D gene is possibly TRBD1 (6 bases). The germline gives CDR1 LNHDA, CDR2 SQIVND (reference sequence). Trimming stripped 4 bases from V and 7 bases from J, with 16 bases between. The CDR3 runs to 14 residues. CDR3 sequence: CASSTAIGGFEAFF. DNA of the CDR3: TGTGCCAGTAGTACCGCGATTGGGGGCTTTGAAGCTTTCTTT.

This rearrangement joins TRBV14 to TRBJ1-2, with unresolved D. The CDR3 spans 14 residues. Germline CDR1 reads SGHDN; CDR2 reads FVKESK. Trimming left V 1 base short and J 4 bases short, with 10 bases between. The DNA for the CDR3 is TGTGCCAGCAGCCAAGTCGACGGGTCCTATGGCTACACCTTC. Amino acids: CASSQVDGSYGYTF.

The chain uses TRBV2 and TRBJ1-5; the D gene is possibly TRBD1 (5 bases). In germline, CDR1 is SNHLY, CDR2 FYNNEI. V was clipped by 0 bases and J by 7 bases, with 10 bases between them. The CDR3 has 14 amino acids. CDR3 nucleotides: TGTGCCAGCAGTGAAGCGGAGGGGAACCAGCCCCAGCATTTT. This gives the protein CASSEAEGNQPQHF.

A note on this clone: Different DNA sequences within this sample yield the same CDR3. J is TRBJ2-1 and V is TRBV9; 7 positions match TRBD1. With 1 base clipped from V and 3 bases from J, the junction kept 4 bases outside the gene matches. The CDR3 has 15 amino acids. Germline values: CDR1 SGDLS, CDR2 YYNGEE. The DNA for the CDR3 is TGTGCCAGCAGCGTAACAGGGGCTCTCTACAATGAGCAGTTCTTC. Protein: CASSVTGALYNEQFF.

This sequence joins TRBV30 and TRBJ2-4; TRBD1 matches at 7 bases. V was pared by 4 bases and J by 2 bases, with 8 bases of the junction left unmatched. Per the germline V gene, CDR1 is GTSNPN and CDR2 is SVGIG (reference sequence). This CDR3 is built from 15 residues. CDR3 residues: CAWTLTGQSKNIQYF. The CDR3 DNA reads TGTGCCTGGACTCTTACGGGACAGTCCAAAAACATTCAGTACTTC. Looking up the rest from reference TRBV30 and TRBJ2-4 gives the full variable domain: SQTIHQWPATLVQPVGSPLSLECTVEGTSNPNLYWYRQAAGRGLQLLFYSVGIGQISSEVPQNLSASRPQDRQFILSSKKLLLSDSGFYLCAWTLTGQSKNIQYFGAGTRLSVL.

V is TRBV7-3 and J is TRBJ1-1; D gene ambiguous. Germline-derived CDR1 and CDR2 are SGHTA and FQGTGA. This CDR3 comprises 13 residues. Trimming left V 4 bases short and J 5 bases short, with 11 bases between. DNA of the CDR3: TGTGCCAGCAGCTCGGAGTTGTGGACTGAAGCTTTCTTT. Its translation: CASSSELWTEAFF.

The genes are TRBV5-6 and TRBJ1-3; D is perhaps TRBD1 (6 bases). Trimming stripped 3 bases from V and 0 bases from J, with 10 bases between. CDR3 length equals 15 residues. The V gene's germline CDR1 is SGHDT and CDR2 YYEEEE. The CDR3 region is CASSSGGPSGNTIYF. DNA for the CDR3: TGTGCCAGCAGCTCCGGGGGGCCCTCTGGAAACACCATATATTTT.

This chain connects TRBV6-6 to TRBJ1-2; D unresolved. From germline, CDR1 is MNHNY and CDR2 SVGAGI (reference sequence). This CDR3 region has 11 residues. The V and J ends lost 1 base and 8 bases respectively, with 5 bases between them. The CDR3 DNA reads as TGTGCCAGCAGTTACTTCGGGGGCTACACCTTC. This codes for CASSYFGGYTF.

The chain couples TRBV7-3 to TRBJ1-6, with D possibly matching TRBD1 (5 bases). CDR3 size: 18 residues. V lost 1 base and J 1 base, leaving 14 bases between the germline ends. Germline loops: CDR1 SGHTA, CDR2 FQGTGA. Written as DNA, the CDR3 is TGTGCCAGCAGCTTAAGTTTGGGGCTAAGGTCCTATAATTCACCCCTCCACTTT. Encoded protein: CASSLSLGLRSYNSPLHF.

The chain couples TRBV11-2 to TRBJ1-4; the D gene is possibly TRBD1 (5 bases). Looked up from germline, CDR1 is SGHAT and CDR2 is FQNNGV. V was shortened by 5 bases and J by 8 bases, with 15 bases between the two germline ends. This CDR3 spans 14 amino acids. This CDR3 reads CASSGPRVEEKLFF. Written as DNA, the CDR3 is TGTGCCAGCAGCGGTCCCAGGGTAGAGGAAAAACTGTTTTTT. Based on the CDR3 plus reference TRBV11-2 and TRBJ1-4, the full variable domain is EAGVAQSPRYKIIEKRQSVAFWCNPISGHATLYWYQQILGQGPKLLIQFQNNGVVDDSQLPKDRFSAERLKGVDSTLKIQPAKLEDSAVYLCASSGPRVEEKLFFGSGTQLSVL.

The chain combines TRBV19 with TRBJ2-1; maybe TRBD2 (5 bases). Trimming took off 10 bases at V and 3 bases at J, with 22 bases between the two ends. This CDR3 spans 16 amino acids. CDR1 is LNHDA and CDR2 is SQIVND in the germline V gene (reference sequence). DNA for the CDR3: TGTGCCACCGAGGTCCATGCAGGCGACTACTACAATGAGCAGTTCTTC. Amino acids: CATEVHAGDYYNEQFF.

The J gene is TRBJ1-2, the V gene TRBV10-3, with TRBD1 as a possible D gene (5 bases). CDR3 size: 14 residues. The V gene's germline CDR1 is ENHRY and CDR2 SYGVKD. With 10 bases removed from V and 0 bases from J, the gap between germline ends came to 15 bases. Here the CDR3 DNA reads TGTGCCAGCTTTGACAGTACAACTAACTATGGCTACACCTTC. Its protein is CASFDSTTNYGYTF.

In regard to this clone: This sample also contains other DNA sequences that code for the same CDR3. Written as DNA, the CDR3 is TGCAGCGTGGGGACAGGGTACGAGCAGTACTTC. Amino acids: CSVGTGYEQYF. The chain joins TRBV29-1 to TRBJ2-7, with 9 bases fitting TRBD1. The ends lost 6 bases at V and 4 bases at J; junction bases unmatched: 1. The CDR3 sequence is 11 residues long. Looked up from germline, CDR1 is SQVTM and CDR2 is ANQGSEA.

The chain couples TRBV5-4 to TRBJ1-4; 9 nucleotides agree with TRBD1. Germline V gives CDR1 SGHNT, CDR2 YYREEE (reference sequence). J lost 11 bases, V lost 0 bases, and 2 bases had no gene match. The CDR3 length is 13 residues. The CDR3 DNA reads TGTGCCAGCAGCTTGGGACAGGGGGTTAAACTGTTTTTT. Protein sequence: CASSLGQGVKLFF.

The rearrangement uses TRBV7-2 and TRBJ2-5, with D maybe TRBD2 (6 bases). Deletions cut 5 bases from V and 1 base from J, with 20 bases between. This CDR3 comprises 17 residues. Germline V gives CDR1 SGHTA, CDR2 FQGNSA. The CDR3 here is CASSTRRAGGIQETQYF. CDR3 bases: TGTGCCAGCAGCACCCGACGTGCCGGGGGAATCCAAGAGACCCAGTACTTC.

J is TRBJ2-1 and V is TRBV2; TRBD2 agrees at 12 bases. CDR1 SNHLY and CDR2 FYNNEI come from the germline V gene. CDR3 length equals 18 residues. V lost 2 bases to trimming and J lost 6 bases; unmatched junction nucleotides: 11. CDR3 sequence: CASSERGPGTSGPNEQFF. CDR3 DNA sequence: TGTGCCAGCAGTGAAAGGGGGCCCGGGACTAGCGGGCCCAATGAGCAGTTCTTC.

This chain uses TRBV10-1 with TRBJ1-4, with 9 bases lining up with TRBD1. With 5 bases clipped from V and 8 bases from J, the junction kept 3 bases outside the gene matches. The CDR3 is 13 amino acids. Germline values: CDR1 WNHNN, CDR2 SYGVQD (reference sequence). CDR3 nucleotide sequence: TGCGCCAGCAGTCCCGGGACAGGGGAAAAACTGTTTTTT. Amino acids: CASSPGTGEKLFF.